The 18 T cell receptor beta chains below all came from one sample that was sequenced in a study of control samples from healthy donors and cancer patients. Profiling relied on immunoSEQ multiplex PCR, and the TCRdb table lists in-frame clones only, not all of them. The sample shows tens of thousands of clones, around 84% of them seen only once. The specimen sequenced was PBMCs. Source of these receptors: a woman in her 50s with lung cancer.

This clone was seen once. The chain carries TRBV30 and TRBJ2-5; D gene uncertain. Between the trimmed V and J ends, which lost 0 bases and 0 bases, there was a span of 11 bases. Germline V CDR1 and CDR2: GTSNPN, SVGIG (reference sequence). The CDR3 consists of 15 residues. CDR3 region: CAWSVKGWYQETQYF. CDR3 DNA: TGTGCCTGGAGTGTAAAGGGCTGGTACCAAGAGACCCAGTACTTC.

The chain couples TRBV25-1 to TRBJ1-3; D unresolved. Germline loops: CDR1 MGHDK, CDR2 SYGVNS. V lost 1 base to trimming and J lost 4 bases, with 17 bases between them. This CDR3 region has 17 residues. The CDR3 nucleotides are TGTGCCAGCAGTGAATCAACAATGGGAGGGTCCGGAAACACCATATATTTT. Translating it yields CASSESTMGGSGNTIYF.

This sequence joins TRBV4-1 and TRBJ1-3; D may be TRBD1 (6 bases). From germline, CDR1 is MGHRA and CDR2 YSYEKL. The CDR3 is made up of 14 amino acids. With 4 bases removed from V and 3 bases from J, the gap between germline ends came to 10 bases. CDR3 residues: CASSPRDIGNTIYF. The DNA of the CDR3 is TGCGCCAGCAGCCCTCGGGACATTGGAAACACCATATATTTT.

The chain uses TRBV13 and TRBJ2-7; 10 nucleotides line up with TRBD2. Germline V lookup: CDR1 PRHDT, CDR2 FYEKMQ (reference sequence). Trimming took 1 base from V and 3 from J; bases not matched to a gene: 6. The CDR3 sequence is 16 residues long. The CDR3 loop is CASSLDRSGGHYEQYF. DNA of the CDR3: TGTGCCAGCAGCTTAGACCGTAGCGGGGGGCACTACGAGCAGTACTTC.

In this sample, this clone turned up once. The chain employs TRBV19 and TRBJ2-3, with 9 bases matching TRBD2. Trimming at V came to 5 bases and at J to 3 bases, leaving 6 bases not matched to a gene. Germline-derived CDR1 and CDR2 are LNHDA and SQIVND (reference sequence). The CDR3 length is 15 residues. CDR3 DNA: TGTGCCAGTAGTCCCTTAAGCGGGGGGACAGATACGCAGTATTTT. It encodes CASSPLSGGTDTQYF.

The CDR3 nucleotides read TGTGCCAGCAGCGTACAAGGGGCTAGCACTGAAGCTTTCTTT. This sequence encodes CASSVQGASTEAFF. The chain combines TRBV9 with TRBJ1-1, with D perhaps matching TRBD1 (5 bases). This CDR3 is built from 14 residues. V lost 1 base and J 4 bases, leaving 11 bases between the germline ends. Germline V gives CDR1 SGDLS, CDR2 YYNGEE.

V gene TRBV27 combines with J gene TRBJ1-2; possible D gene TRBD1, 5 bases. Germline CDR1 is MNHEY and CDR2 is SMNVEV (reference sequence). V lost 8 bases and J lost 4, with 8 bases in between. The CDR3 has 11 amino acids. The CDR3 DNA follows: TGTGCCAGCGGGGGTGGCTATGGCTACACCTTC. The encoded protein is CASGGGYGYTF.

The gene calls are TRBV5-4 and TRBJ2-1, with D possibly matching TRBD2 (6 bases). Deletions cut 1 base from V and 4 bases from J, with 12 bases between. Per the germline V gene, CDR1 is SGHNT and CDR2 is YYREEE (reference sequence). The CDR3 is 15 amino acids. CDR3 region: CASSLTGTGYNEQFF. The CDR3 DNA reads as TGTGCCAGCAGCTTGACGGGGACTGGTTACAATGAGCAGTTCTTC.

This chain uses TRBV19 with TRBJ2-7; D is unresolved. The germline V gene encodes CDR1 LNHDA and CDR2 SQIVND (reference sequence). Trimming removed 3 bases from V and 2 bases from J, with 14 bases in between. This CDR3 is built from 15 residues. CDR3 bases: TGTGCCAGTAGTATCGGGCAGGCGACCGCCTACGAGCAGTACTTC. The encoded protein is CASSIGQATAYEQYF.

This sequence joins TRBV10-2 and TRBJ1-3; D gene uncertain. V lost 4 bases and J 0 bases, leaving 4 bases between the germline ends. Germline V lookup: CDR1 WSHSY, CDR2 SAAADI. This CDR3 region has 13 residues. The CDR3 sequence: CASSVDSGNTIYF. CDR3 DNA sequence: TGCGCCAGCAGTGTGGACTCTGGAAACACCATATATTTT.

The chain links TRBV7-2 to TRBJ2-5, with D possibly matching TRBD2 (5 bases). V lost 5 bases and J 3 bases, leaving 19 bases between the germline ends. This CDR3 has 16 residues. Germline V gene data show CDR1 as SGHTA and CDR2 as FQGNSA. The CDR3: CASSRNKAETKETQYF. CDR3 DNA sequence: TGTGCCAGCAGCAGGAATAAAGCGGAGACTAAAGAGACCCAGTACTTC. The full variable domain, rest sourced from reference TRBV7-2 and TRBJ2-5, is GAGVSQSPSNKVTEKGKDVELRCDPISGHTALYWYRQSLGQGLEFLIYFQGNSAPDKSGLPSDRFSAERTGGSVSTLTIQRTQQEDSAVYLCASSRNKAETKETQYFGPGTRLLVL.

The gene calls are TRBV27 and TRBJ1-1; D gene unclear. V lost 4 bases and J lost 1, with 19 bases in between. CDR3 length: 17 residues. The germline V gene has CDR1 MNHEY and CDR2 SMNVEV (reference sequence). The DNA for the CDR3 is TGTGCCAGCAGTTCCCACACCGGGCCCGGCACGAACACTGAAGCTTTCTTT. Amino acid sequence: CASSSHTGPGTNTEAFF.

This chain joins TRBV7-9 and TRBJ2-3; TRBD2 matches 7 bases. CDR3 size: 16 residues. From germline, CDR1 is SEHNR and CDR2 FQNEAQ (reference sequence). Trimming took 3 bases from V and 2 from J; bases not matched to a gene: 8. The CDR3 nucleotides are TGTGCCAGCAGCTTGGGGAGCGGGGCCCCCACAGATACGCAGTATTTT. Translating it yields CASSLGSGAPTDTQYF.

CDR3 loop: CASSQEVLGQGVVSSGANVLTF. For the CDR3, the DNA is TGCGCCAGCAGCCAAGAAGTACTAGGACAGGGAGTCGTTAGCTCTGGGGCCAACGTCCTGACTTTC. The chain couples TRBV4-3 to TRBJ2-6; 8 nucleotides align to TRBD1. Germline CDR1 and CDR2: LGHNA and YSLEER. Germline trimming cut 0 bases from V and 0 bases from J; bases unmatched to any gene: 16. CDR3 length: 22 residues.

The gene calls are TRBV27 and TRBJ2-5, with 11 bases that match TRBD1. The CDR3 loop spans 16 amino acids. J lost 5 bases, V lost 2 bases, and 7 bases had no gene match. Germline V gives CDR1 MNHEY, CDR2 SMNVEV (reference sequence). This chain's CDR3 is CASSLRGTGGRETQYF. In DNA form, the CDR3 reads TGTGCCAGCAGTTTAAGGGGGACAGGGGGGAGGGAGACCCAGTACTTC.

The chain combines TRBV14 with TRBJ2-5; TRBD2 agrees at 7 bases. The length of the CDR3 is 15 residues. Germline V lookup: CDR1 SGHDN, CDR2 FVKESK. J lost 4 bases, V lost 4 bases, and 9 bases had no gene match. CDR3 DNA: TGTGCCAGCAGCCCGACTAGCTGGGGAGGAGAGACCCAGTACTTC. It encodes CASSPTSWGGETQYF.

The V call is TRBV4-1, the J call TRBJ2-1, with 9 positions matching TRBD2. The CDR3 has 13 amino acids. Trimming at V came to 4 bases and at J to 8 bases, leaving 3 bases not matched to a gene. The germline CDR1 and CDR2 sequences are MGHRA and YSYEKL. The CDR3 protein is CASSRGGAYEQFF. DNA of the CDR3: TGCGCCAGCAGCCGCGGGGGGGCCTATGAGCAGTTCTTC.

The chain combines TRBV19 with TRBJ1-1; D is uncertain. The ends were cut back, 5 bases at V and 2 bases at J, with 9 bases in the middle. This CDR3 comprises 13 residues. CDR1 LNHDA and CDR2 SQIVND come from the germline V gene (reference sequence). The CDR3 here is CASSLVSNTEAFF. The CDR3 DNA sequence: TGTGCCAGTAGTCTCGTTTCTAACACTGAAGCTTTCTTT.